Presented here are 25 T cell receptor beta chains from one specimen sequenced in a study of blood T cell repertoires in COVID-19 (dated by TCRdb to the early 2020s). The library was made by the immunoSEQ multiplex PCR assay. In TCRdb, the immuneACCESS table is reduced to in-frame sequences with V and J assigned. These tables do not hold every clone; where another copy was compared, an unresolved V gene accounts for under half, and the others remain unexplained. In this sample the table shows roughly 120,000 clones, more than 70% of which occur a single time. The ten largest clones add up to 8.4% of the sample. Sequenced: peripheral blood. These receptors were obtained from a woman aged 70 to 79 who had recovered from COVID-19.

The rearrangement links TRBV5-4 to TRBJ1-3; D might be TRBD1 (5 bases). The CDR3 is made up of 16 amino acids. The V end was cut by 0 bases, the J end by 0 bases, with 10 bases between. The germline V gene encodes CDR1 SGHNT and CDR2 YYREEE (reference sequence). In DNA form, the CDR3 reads TGTGCCAGCAGCTTGGTGGCGACAGACTCTGGAAACACCATATATTTT. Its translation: CASSLVATDSGNTIYF.

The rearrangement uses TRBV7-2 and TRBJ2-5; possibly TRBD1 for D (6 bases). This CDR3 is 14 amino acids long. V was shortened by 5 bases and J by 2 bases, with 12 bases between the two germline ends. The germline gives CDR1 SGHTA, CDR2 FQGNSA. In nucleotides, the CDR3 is TGTGCCAGCAGCACCAGGGGCCCTCAAGAGACCCAGTACTTC. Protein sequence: CASSTRGPQETQYF.

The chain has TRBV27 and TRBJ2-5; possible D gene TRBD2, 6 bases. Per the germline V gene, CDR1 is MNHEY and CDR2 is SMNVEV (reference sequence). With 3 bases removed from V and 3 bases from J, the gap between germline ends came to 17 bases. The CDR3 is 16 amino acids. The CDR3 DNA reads TGTGCCAGCAGTTTGGGAGCCGGCATAGCGGAAGAGACCCAGTACTTC. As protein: CASSLGAGIAEETQYF.

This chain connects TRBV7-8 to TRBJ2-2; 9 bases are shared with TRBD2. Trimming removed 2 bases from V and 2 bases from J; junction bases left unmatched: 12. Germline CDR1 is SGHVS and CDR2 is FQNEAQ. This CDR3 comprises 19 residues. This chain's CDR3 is CASSLIGVAGALNTGELFF. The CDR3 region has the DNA TGTGCCAGCAGCTTAATAGGGGTAGCGGGAGCCTTAAACACCGGGGAGCTGTTTTTT.

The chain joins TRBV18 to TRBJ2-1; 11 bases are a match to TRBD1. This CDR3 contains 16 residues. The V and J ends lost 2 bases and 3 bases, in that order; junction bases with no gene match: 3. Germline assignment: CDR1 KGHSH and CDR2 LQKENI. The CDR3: CASSPGGQGGYNEQFF. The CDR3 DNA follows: TGTGCCAGCTCACCAGGGGGACAGGGGGGCTACAATGAGCAGTTCTTC.

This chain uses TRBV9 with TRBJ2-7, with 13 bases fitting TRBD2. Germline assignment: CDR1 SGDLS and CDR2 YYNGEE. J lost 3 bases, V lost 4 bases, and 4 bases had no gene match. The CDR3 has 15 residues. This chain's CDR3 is CASSPRTSGSYEQYF. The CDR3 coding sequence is TGTGCCAGCAGCCCCCGGACTAGCGGGAGCTACGAGCAGTACTTC. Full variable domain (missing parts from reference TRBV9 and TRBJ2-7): DSGVTQTPKHLITATGQRVTLRCSPRSGDLSVYWYQQSLDQGLQFLIQYYNGEERAKGNILERFSAQQFPDLHSELNLSSLELGDSALYFCASSPRTSGSYEQYFGPGTRLTVT.

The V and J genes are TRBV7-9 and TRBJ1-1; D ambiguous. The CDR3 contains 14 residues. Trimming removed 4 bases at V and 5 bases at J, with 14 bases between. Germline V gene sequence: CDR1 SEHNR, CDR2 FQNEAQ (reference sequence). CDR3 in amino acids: CASSYYPFGTEAFF. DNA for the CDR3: TGTGCCAGCAGCTATTACCCGTTCGGGACTGAAGCTTTCTTT.

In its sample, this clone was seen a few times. DNA for the CDR3: TGTGCCAGCAGCCGAGTGAACACTGAAGCTTTCTTT. This sequence encodes CASSRVNTEAFF. V is TRBV13 and J is TRBJ1-1; no reliable D call. CDR3 size: 12 residues. From germline, CDR1 is PRHDT and CDR2 FYEKMQ (reference sequence). Trimming removed 5 bases at V and 0 bases at J, with 4 bases between.

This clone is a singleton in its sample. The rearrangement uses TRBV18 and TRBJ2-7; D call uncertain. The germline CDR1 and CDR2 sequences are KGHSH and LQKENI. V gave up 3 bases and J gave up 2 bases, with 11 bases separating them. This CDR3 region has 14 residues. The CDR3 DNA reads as TGTGCCAGCTCACCTACAACTATCGCCTACGAGCAGTACTTC. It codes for CASSPTTIAYEQYF.

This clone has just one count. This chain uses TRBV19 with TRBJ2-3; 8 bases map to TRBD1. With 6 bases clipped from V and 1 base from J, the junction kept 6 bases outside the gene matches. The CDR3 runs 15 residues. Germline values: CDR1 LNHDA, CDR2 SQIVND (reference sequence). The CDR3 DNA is TGTGCCAGTAGCGTCGGACAGGGAGGCACAGATACGCAGTATTTT. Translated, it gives CASSVGQGGTDTQYF.

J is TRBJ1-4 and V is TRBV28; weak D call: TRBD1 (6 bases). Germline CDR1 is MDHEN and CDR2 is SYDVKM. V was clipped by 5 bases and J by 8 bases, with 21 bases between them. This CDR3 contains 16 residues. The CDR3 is CASSPPLAGAREKLFF. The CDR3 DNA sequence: TGTGCCAGCAGTCCTCCCCTCGCGGGGGCGCGGGAAAAACTGTTTTTT.

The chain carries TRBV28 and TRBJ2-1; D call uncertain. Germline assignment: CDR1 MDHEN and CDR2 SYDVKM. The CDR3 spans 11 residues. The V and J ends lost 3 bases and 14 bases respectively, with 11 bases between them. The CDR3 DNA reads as TGTGCCAGCAGTTTGACTCGTCGAGAGTTCTTC. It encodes CASSLTRREFF.

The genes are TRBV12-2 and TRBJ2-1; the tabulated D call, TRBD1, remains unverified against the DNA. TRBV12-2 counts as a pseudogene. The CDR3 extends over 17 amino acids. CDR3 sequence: CASRFPQGEGSYNEQFF. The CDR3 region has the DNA TGTGCAAGTCGCTTCCCCCAAGGGGAAGGATCCTACAATGAGCAGTTCTTC.

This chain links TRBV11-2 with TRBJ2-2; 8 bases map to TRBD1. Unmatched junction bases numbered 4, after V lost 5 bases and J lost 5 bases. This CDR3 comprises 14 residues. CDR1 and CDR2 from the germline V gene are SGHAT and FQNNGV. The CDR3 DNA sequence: TGTGCCAGCAGCCGACAGGGGTGGACCGGGGAGCTGTTTTTT. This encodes CASSRQGWTGELFF.

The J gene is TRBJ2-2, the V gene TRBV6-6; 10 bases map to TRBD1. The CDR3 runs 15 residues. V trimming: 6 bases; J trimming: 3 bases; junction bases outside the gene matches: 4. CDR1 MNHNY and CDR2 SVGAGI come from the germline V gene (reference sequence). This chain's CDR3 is CASSWTGGDTGELFF. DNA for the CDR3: TGTGCCAGCAGCTGGACAGGGGGAGACACCGGGGAGCTGTTTTTT.

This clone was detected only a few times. CDR3 DNA: TGTGCCAGCAGCTCCATCGACAGCCGAGATACGCAGTATTTT. Translated: CASSSIDSRDTQYF. This chain uses TRBV5-4 with TRBJ2-3; the D gene is possibly TRBD1 (5 bases). Per germline, CDR1 SGHNT and CDR2 YYREEE (reference sequence). V gave up 3 bases and J gave up 5 bases, with 13 bases separating them. The CDR3 totals 14 residues.

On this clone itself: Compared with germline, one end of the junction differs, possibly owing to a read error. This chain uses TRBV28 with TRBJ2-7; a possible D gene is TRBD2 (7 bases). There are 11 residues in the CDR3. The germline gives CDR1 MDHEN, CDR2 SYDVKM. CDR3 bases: TGTGCCAGCAGAGAGGGGGGACGGGGGGACTTC. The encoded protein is CASREGGRGDF.

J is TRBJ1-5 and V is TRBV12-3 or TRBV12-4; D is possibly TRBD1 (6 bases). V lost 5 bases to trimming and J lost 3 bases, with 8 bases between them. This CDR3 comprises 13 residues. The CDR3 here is CASSPGANQPQHF. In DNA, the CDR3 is TGTGCCAGCAGTCCAGGGGCCAATCAGCCCCAGCATTTT.

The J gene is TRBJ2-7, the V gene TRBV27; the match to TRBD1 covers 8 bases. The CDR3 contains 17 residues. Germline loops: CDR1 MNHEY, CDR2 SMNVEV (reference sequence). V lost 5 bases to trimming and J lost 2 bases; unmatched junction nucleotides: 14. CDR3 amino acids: CASSRNPPDRGPYEQYF. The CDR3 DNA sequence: TGTGCCAGCAGTCGAAACCCTCCTGACAGGGGACCCTACGAGCAGTACTTC.

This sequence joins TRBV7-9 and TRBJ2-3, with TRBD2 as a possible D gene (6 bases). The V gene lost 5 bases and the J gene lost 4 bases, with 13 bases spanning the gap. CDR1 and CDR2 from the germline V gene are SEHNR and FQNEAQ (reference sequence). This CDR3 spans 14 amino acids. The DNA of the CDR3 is TGTGCCAGCAGCAAGGGACTTTTCCCAGATACGCAGTATTTT. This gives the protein CASSKGLFPDTQYF.

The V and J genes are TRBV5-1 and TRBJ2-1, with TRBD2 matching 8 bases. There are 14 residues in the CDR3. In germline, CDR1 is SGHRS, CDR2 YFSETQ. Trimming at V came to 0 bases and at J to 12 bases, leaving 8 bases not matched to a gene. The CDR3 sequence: CASSLGGTSGRQFF. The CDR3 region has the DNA TGCGCCAGCAGCTTGGGGGGTACTAGCGGCCGGCAGTTCTTC.

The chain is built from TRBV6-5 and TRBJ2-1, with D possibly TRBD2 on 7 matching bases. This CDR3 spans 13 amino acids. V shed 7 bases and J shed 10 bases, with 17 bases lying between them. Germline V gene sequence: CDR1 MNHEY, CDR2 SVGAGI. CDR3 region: CASKGGPDNEQFF. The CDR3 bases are TGTGCCAGCAAGGGGGGGCCTGATAACGAGCAGTTCTTC.

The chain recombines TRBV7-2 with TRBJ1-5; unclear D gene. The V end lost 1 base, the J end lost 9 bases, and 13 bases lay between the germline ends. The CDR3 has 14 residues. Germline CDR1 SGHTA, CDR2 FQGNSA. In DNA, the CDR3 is TGTGCCAGCAGCTTAGGGCGGGAGGTAGGGCCCCAGCATTTT. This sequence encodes CASSLGREVGPQHF.

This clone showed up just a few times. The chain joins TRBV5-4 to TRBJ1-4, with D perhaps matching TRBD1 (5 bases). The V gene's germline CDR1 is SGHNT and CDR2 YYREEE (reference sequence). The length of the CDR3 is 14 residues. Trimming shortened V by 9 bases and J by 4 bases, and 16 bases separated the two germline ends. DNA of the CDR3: TGTGCCACTACAGACGGGGGGAATAATGAAAAACTGTTTTTT. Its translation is CATTDGGNNEKLFF.

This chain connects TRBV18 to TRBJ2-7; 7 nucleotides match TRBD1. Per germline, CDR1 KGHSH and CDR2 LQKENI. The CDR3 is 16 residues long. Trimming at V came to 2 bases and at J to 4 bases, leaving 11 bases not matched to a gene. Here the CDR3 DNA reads TGTGCCAGCTCACCAAGTGCGACAGGGTGGGGGTACGAGCAGTACTTC. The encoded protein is CASSPSATGWGYEQYF.